The entry that follows covers one TCR beta chain sequence. The antigen is undetermined. The data stem from a study of CD8 T cells in ankylosing spondylitis. TCRdb reprocessed the 5' RACE reads via MiXCR and lists one record per CDR3 protein. This repertoire shows roughly 240,000 distinct CDR3 sequences, 32% found once; its top ten account for around 4.5%. V lost 9 bases and J 9 bases, leaving 18 bases between the germline ends. Germline V lookup: CDR1 ENHRY, CDR2 SYGVKD. CDR3 size: 13 residues. Broader study findings: Enrichment of disease-linked clones was reportedly significant in matched ankylosing spondylitis synovial fluid. Past studies reported some motif variants in reactive arthritis synovial fluid and blood.

Sequenced sample: blood, either unsorted or a sorted T cell fraction (not recorded which). The sequence was obtained from a male donor with ankylosing spondylitis or in good health (not recorded which). The chain links TRBV10-3 to TRBJ2-1, with D tentatively TRBD2 (7 bases). CDR3 in amino acids: CAMRGGDRGEQFF. The CDR3 DNA follows: TGTGCCATGAGGGGGGGGGATCGCGGTGAGCAGTTCTTC.